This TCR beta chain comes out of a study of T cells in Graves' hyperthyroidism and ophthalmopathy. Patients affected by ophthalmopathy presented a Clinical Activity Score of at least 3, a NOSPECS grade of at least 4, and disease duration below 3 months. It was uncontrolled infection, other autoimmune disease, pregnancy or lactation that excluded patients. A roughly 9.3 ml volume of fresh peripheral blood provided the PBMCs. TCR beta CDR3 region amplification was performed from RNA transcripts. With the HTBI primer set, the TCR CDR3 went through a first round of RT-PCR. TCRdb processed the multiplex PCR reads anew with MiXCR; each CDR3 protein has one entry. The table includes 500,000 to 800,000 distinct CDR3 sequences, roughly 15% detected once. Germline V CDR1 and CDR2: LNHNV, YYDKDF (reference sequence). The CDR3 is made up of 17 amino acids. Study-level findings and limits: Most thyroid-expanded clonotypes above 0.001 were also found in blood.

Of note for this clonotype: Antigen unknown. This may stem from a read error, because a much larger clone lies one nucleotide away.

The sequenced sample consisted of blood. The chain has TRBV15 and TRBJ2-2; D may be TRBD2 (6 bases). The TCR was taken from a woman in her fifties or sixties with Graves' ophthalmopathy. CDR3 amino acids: CATSRDSRVTRAGELSF. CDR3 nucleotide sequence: TGTGCCACCAGCAGAGATTCAAGGGTGACTAGGGCCGGGGAGCTGTCTTTT.